The 8 T cell receptor beta chains reported below all come from one sample, sequenced in a study of blood T cell repertoires in COVID-19. TCRdb keeps only in-frame clones here, not all; method: immunoSEQ multiplex PCR. In the table there are approximately 190,000 clones, less than 90% of which are singletons. Sample: PBMCs or T cells enriched from blood (not recorded which). The receptors originated from a woman aged 25 to 39 who had been exposed to COVID-19.

The rearrangement joins TRBV7-9 to TRBJ1-2, with a weak D call TRBD1 (5 bases). Germline V gene sequence: CDR1 SEHNR, CDR2 FQNEAQ (reference sequence). V lost 4 bases and J lost 0, with 18 bases in between. This CDR3 is 17 amino acids long. The CDR3 reads CASSSRQKGLTNYGYTF. The CDR3 nucleotides read TGTGCCAGCAGCTCCCGACAGAAAGGGCTTACTAACTATGGCTACACCTTC.

The J gene is TRBJ1-2, the V gene TRBV6-5; 7 nucleotides line up with TRBD1. This CDR3 spans 13 amino acids. Losses at the gene ends were 6 bases for V and 4 bases for J; bases not matched to a gene: 5. In germline, CDR1 is MNHEY, CDR2 SVGAGI. Here the CDR3 DNA reads TGTGCCAGCAGGCCGGACAGGCTCTATGGCTACACCTTC. Encoded protein: CASRPDRLYGYTF.

V is TRBV27 and J is TRBJ2-3, with 7 nucleotides matching TRBD2. V gave up 4 bases and J gave up 6 bases; unmatched junction bases: 10. The CDR3 covers 15 residues. Germline loops: CDR1 MNHEY, CDR2 SMNVEV (reference sequence). The CDR3 reads CASSSSGWVADTQYF. DNA of the CDR3: TGTGCCAGCAGTTCTAGCGGTTGGGTAGCGGATACGCAGTATTTT.

The chain uses TRBV27 and TRBJ1-1, with D possibly TRBD1 on 6 matching bases. V was trimmed by 8 bases and J by 3 bases, leaving 13 bases between them. The CDR3 has 13 residues. CDR1 is MNHEY and CDR2 is SMNVEV in the germline V gene (reference sequence). CDR3 nucleotide sequence: TGTGCCAGCGGTAAACAGGGCTACACTGAAGCTTTCTTT. Translation: CASGKQGYTEAFF.

The chain links TRBV9 to TRBJ1-1, with no clear D. From germline, CDR1 is SGDLS and CDR2 YYNGEE. V was pared by 2 bases and J by 1 base, with 9 bases between. This CDR3 comprises 14 residues. For the CDR3, the DNA is TGTGCCAGCAGCGTCCCAGGTCGGAACACTGAAGCTTTCTTT. Protein product: CASSVPGRNTEAFF.

The V gene is TRBV3-1 (or the pseudogene TRBV3-2), the J gene TRBJ1-2; D is possibly TRBD1 (6 bases). Per the germline V gene, CDR1 is LGHDT and CDR2 is YNNKEL (reference sequence). V was pared by 4 bases and J by 4 bases, with 16 bases between. The CDR3 contains 15 residues. The chain's CDR3 is CASSPHGTHFYGYTF. Here the CDR3 DNA reads TGTGCCAGCAGCCCCCACGGGACACACTTCTATGGCTACACCTTC.

This chain joins TRBV19 and TRBJ1-5, with unresolved D. The CDR3 consists of 13 residues. The germline V gene encodes CDR1 LNHDA and CDR2 SQIVND (reference sequence). The V gene lost 7 bases and the J gene lost 0 bases, with 7 bases spanning the gap. The CDR3 region is CASKGLSNQPQHF. CDR3 coding DNA: TGTGCCAGTAAAGGACTTAGCAATCAGCCCCAGCATTTT.

J is TRBJ2-5 and V is TRBV4-1, with 7 bases aligning to TRBD2. This CDR3 region has 16 residues. With 6 bases clipped from V and 1 base from J, the junction kept 11 bases outside the gene matches. Germline CDR1 reads MGHRA; CDR2 reads YSYEKL. The CDR3 here is CASRLSLGGSQETQYF. CDR3 coding DNA: TGCGCCAGCAGACTAAGCCTGGGGGGGAGCCAAGAGACCCAGTACTTC.